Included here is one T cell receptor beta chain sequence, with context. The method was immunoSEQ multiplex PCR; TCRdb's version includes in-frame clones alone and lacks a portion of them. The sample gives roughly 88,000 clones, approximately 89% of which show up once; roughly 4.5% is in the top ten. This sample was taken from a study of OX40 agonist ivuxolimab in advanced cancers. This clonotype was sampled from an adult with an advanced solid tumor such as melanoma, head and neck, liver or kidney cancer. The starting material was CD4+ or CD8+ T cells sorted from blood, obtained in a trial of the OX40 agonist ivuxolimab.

CDR3 DNA: TGTGCCAGCAGTTCGGACAGGAGCTCTGGAAACACCATATATTTT. It translates to CASSSDRSSGNTIYF. V and J are TRBV6-6 and TRBJ1-3; 7 bases align to TRBD1. Germline lookup yields CDR1 MNHNY and CDR2 SVGAGI (reference sequence). The CDR3 spans 15 residues. The trim removed 4 bases at V and 0 bases at J, leaving 3 bases unmatched.